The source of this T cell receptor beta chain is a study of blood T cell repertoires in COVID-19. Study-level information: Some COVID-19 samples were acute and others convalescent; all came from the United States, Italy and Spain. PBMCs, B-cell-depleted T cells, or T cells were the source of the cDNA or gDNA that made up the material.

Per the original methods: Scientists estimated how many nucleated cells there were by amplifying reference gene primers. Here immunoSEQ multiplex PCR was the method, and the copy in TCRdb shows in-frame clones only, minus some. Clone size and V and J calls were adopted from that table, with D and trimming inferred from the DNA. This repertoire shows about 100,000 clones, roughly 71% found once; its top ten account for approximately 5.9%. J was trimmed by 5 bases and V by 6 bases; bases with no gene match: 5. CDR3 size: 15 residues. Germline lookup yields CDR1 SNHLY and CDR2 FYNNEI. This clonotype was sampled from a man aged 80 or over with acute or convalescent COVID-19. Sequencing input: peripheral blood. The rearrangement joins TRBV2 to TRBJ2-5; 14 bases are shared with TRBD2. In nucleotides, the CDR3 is TGTGCCAGCAGGGAGACTAGCGGGAGGGGTGAGACCCAGTACTTC. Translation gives CASRETSGRGETQYF.